This is a list of T cell receptor beta chains from one sample in a study of regulatory T cells in long-lasting Graves disease. TCRdb used MiXCR to reprocess the multiplex PCR reads, holding one entry per CDR3 protein. The repertoire holds 400,000 to 550,000 distinct CDR3 sequences, with 15% as singletons. The data were also submitted as part of a second study, on T cells in Graves' hyperthyroidism and ophthalmopathy.

The source was peripheral blood mononuclear cells (PBMCs), collected at new diagnosis, from a patient treated with antithyroid drugs. The receptor set was obtained from a woman aged 30 to 39 with Graves disease. CDR3s include the opening cysteine and the closing phenylalanine or tryptophan. A D gene is named only where the DNA matches it firmly. Only part of the rows carry a size: once, few, many, or a class if the clone is expanded.

CDR3	DNA	V	D	size	J
CASNQGGEAFF	TGTGCCAGTAACCAGGGGGGTGAAGCTTTCTTT	TRBV19	TRBD1	NA	TRBJ1-1
CSVEGVGGAPEAFF	TGCAGCGTTGAAGGTGTGGGGGGAGCCCCTGAAGCTTTCTTT	TRBV29-1	NA	few	TRBJ1-1
CAWSPLAGGTDTQYF	TGTGCCTGGAGTCCCCTAGCGGGCGGCACAGATACGCAGTATTTT	TRBV30	TRBD2	NA	TRBJ2-3
CASSFDPANEQFF	TGTGCCAGCAGTTTCGATCCCGCCAATGAGCAGTTCTTC	TRBV27	NA	many	TRBJ2-1
CSARDSLSYEQYF	TGCAGTGCACGCGACAGCCTAAGCTACGAGCAGTACTTC	TRBV20-1	NA	many	TRBJ2-7
CASSSPVGGTQFF	TGTGCCAGCAGCTCCCCAGTGGGTGGGACTCAGTTCTTC	TRBV11-2	NA	many	TRBJ2-1
CASGPPGQLPQYF	TGTGCTAGTGGTCCACCGGGACAACTCCCCCAGTACTTC	TRBV12-5	NA	NA	TRBJ2-5
CASSRRRDGYTEAFF	TGTGCCAGCAGTAGACGACGGGACGGTTACACTGAAGCTTTCTTT	TRBV6-1	NA	NA	TRBJ1-1
CASSPGGGSEKLFF	TGCGCCAGCAGCCCTGGAGGGGGTAGTGAAAAACTGTTTTTT	TRBV5-1	NA	few	TRBJ1-4
CASGTGPQETQYF	TGCGCCAGCGGAACAGGACCGCAAGAGACCCAGTACTTC	TRBV5-1	NA	few	TRBJ2-5
CASSYEAGHTDTQYF	TGTGCCAGCAGTTACGAGGCAGGGCACACAGATACGCAGTATTTT	TRBV6-5	NA	medium-sized	TRBJ2-3
CASSQDRAGGASNQPQHF	TGTGCCAGCAGCCAAGATCGGGCAGGGGGCGCGAGCAATCAGCCCCAGCATTTT	TRBV3-1	TRBD1	many	TRBJ1-5
CASSYGLAGVGEQYF	TGTGCCAGCAGTTACGGACTAGCGGGAGTCGGCGAGCAGTACTTC	TRBV6-1	TRBD2	NA	TRBJ2-7
CATSDGPGDEQYF	TGTGCCACCAGTGATGGGCCAGGGGACGAGCAGTACTTC	TRBV24-1	NA	few	TRBJ2-7
CASSQFHGTGRETQYF	TGCGCCAGCAGCCAATTCCACGGGACAGGGAGAGAGACCCAGTACTTC	TRBV4-1	TRBD1	NA	TRBJ2-5
CSARKRTGYLADPGNEQFF	TGCAGTGCTAGGAAGAGGACAGGGTACCTAGCCGATCCAGGGAATGAGCAGTTCTTC	TRBV20-1	TRBD1	few	TRBJ2-1
CASSLVAGTWGEQYF	TGTGCCAGCAGTTTAGTCGCGGGGACCTGGGGTGAGCAGTACTTC	TRBV12-3/TRBV12-4	NA	many	TRBJ2-7
CASRLSGVNTGELFF	TGTGCCAGCAGACTTAGCGGGGTGAACACCGGGGAGCTGTTTTTT	TRBV12-3/TRBV12-4	TRBD2	many	TRBJ2-2
CSASGTGGADTEAFF	TGCAGTGCTAGCGGGACAGGGGGCGCGGACACTGAAGCTTTCTTT	TRBV20-1	TRBD1	NA	TRBJ1-1
CASSPQRTARSGNTIYF	TGTGCCAGCTCACCCCAAAGGACAGCTCGCTCTGGAAACACCATATATTTT	TRBV18	NA	few	TRBJ1-3
CSVELGGLGAFF	TGCAGCGTTGAGTTGGGGGGCTTGGGAGCTTTCTTT	TRBV29-1	NA	NA	TRBJ1-1
CASSLLGQGPLGTEAFF	TGCGCCAGCAGCTTGTTGGGACAGGGGCCCCTTGGCACTGAAGCTTTCTTT	TRBV5-1	TRBD1	many	TRBJ1-1
CASSLESGAQQFF	TGTGCCAGCAGCTTAGAATCAGGGGCCCAGCAGTTCTTC	TRBV11-2	NA	many	TRBJ2-1
CARGASGRGEKLFF	TGTGCCCGCGGGGCCTCCGGGCGTGGTGAAAAACTGTTTTTT	TRBV30	NA	many	TRBJ1-4
CASSLQEYGELFF	TGTGCCAGCAGTTTACAAGAATACGGGGAGCTGTTTTTT	TRBV27	NA	NA	TRBJ2-2
CASSPLQGWTEAFF	TGTGCCAGCAGTCCCCTCCAGGGGTGGACTGAAGCTTTCTTT	TRBV12-3/TRBV12-4	NA	NA	TRBJ1-1
CSARRTVPEAFF	TGCAGTGCTAGAAGAACAGTCCCTGAAGCTTTCTTT	TRBV20-1	NA	NA	TRBJ1-1
CATRADTTILSTDTQYF	TGTGCCACCCGGGCAGACACCACGATCTTGAGCACAGATACGCAGTATTTT	TRBV2	NA	many	TRBJ2-3
CASRGGNTEAFF	TGTGCCAGCAGGGGGGGGAACACTGAAGCTTTCTTT	TRBV28	NA	many	TRBJ1-1
CASSQENPLDTQYF	TGCGCCAGCAGCCAAGAAAACCCACTAGATACGCAGTATTTT	TRBV4-1	NA	many	TRBJ2-3
CATDRDGSYEQYF	TGTGCCACCGATCGGGACGGCTCCTACGAGCAGTACTTC	TRBV2	NA	many	TRBJ2-7
CAWSVLTTYEQYF	TGTGCCTGGAGTGTACTCACAACCTACGAGCAGTACTTC	TRBV30	NA	few	TRBJ2-7
CASSSGTGGEKLFF	TGTGCCAGCAGCTCCGGGACAGGGGGTGAAAAACTGTTTTTT	TRBV5-6	TRBD1	NA	TRBJ1-4
CSAREDYEQYF	TGCAGTGCTAGGGAGGACTACGAGCAGTACTTC	TRBV20-1	NA	many	TRBJ2-7
CATGSGRSYNEQFF	TGTGCCACTGGGAGTGGACGCTCCTACAATGAGCAGTTCTTC	TRBV10-3	NA	NA	TRBJ2-1
CSVEDLAGTNTEAFF	TGCAGCGTTGAAGATCTGGCAGGGACGAACACTGAAGCTTTCTTT	TRBV29-1	NA	many	TRBJ1-1
CASSLAATVNTEAFF	TGCGCCAGCAGCTTGGCAGCTACGGTGAACACTGAAGCTTTCTTT	TRBV5-1	NA	many	TRBJ1-1
CSATSGNTQYF	TGCAGTGCCACCTCAGGGAATACGCAGTATTTT	TRBV20-1	NA	few	TRBJ2-3
CASKSGGLYNEQFF	TGTGCCAGCAAATCAGGGGGCCTCTACAATGAGCAGTTCTTC	TRBV2	TRBD1	many	TRBJ2-1